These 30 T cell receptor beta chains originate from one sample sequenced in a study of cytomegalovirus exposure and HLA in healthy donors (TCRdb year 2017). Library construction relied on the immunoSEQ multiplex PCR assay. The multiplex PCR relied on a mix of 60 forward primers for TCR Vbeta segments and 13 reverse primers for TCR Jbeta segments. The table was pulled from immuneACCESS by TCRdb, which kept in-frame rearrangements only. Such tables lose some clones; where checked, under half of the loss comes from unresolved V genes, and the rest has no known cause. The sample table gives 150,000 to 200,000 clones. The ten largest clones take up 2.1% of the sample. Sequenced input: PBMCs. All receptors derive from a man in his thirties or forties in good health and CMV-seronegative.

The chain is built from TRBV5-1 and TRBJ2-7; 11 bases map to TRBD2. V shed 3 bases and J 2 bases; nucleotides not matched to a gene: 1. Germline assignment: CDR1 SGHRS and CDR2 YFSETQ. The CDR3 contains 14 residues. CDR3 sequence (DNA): TGCGCCAGCAGCTCGGGACTAGCGGCCTACGAGCAGTACTTC. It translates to CASSSGLAAYEQYF.

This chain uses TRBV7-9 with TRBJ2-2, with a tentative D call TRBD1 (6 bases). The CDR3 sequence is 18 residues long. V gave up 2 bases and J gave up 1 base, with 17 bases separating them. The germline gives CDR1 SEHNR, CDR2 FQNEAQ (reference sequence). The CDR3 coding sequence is TGTGCCAGCAGCTTAACGGCCACAGGGTGGGGGAACACCGGGGAGCTGTTTTTT. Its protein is CASSLTATGWGNTGELFF.

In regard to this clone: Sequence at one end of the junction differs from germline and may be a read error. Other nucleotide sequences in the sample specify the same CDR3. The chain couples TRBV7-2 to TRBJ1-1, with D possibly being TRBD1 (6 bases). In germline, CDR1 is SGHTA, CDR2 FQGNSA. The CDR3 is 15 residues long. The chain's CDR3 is CASSSGQSSNTEAFF. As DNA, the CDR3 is TGTGCCAGCAGCTCTGGACAGAGTTCGAACACTGAGGCTTTCTTT.

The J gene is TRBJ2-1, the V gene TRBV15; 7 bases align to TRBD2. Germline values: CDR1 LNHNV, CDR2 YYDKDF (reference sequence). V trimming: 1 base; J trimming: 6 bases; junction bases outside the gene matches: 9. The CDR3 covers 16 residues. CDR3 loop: CATSRGDSAGANEQFF. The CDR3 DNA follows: TGTGCCACCAGCAGAGGGGATTCGGCGGGAGCCAATGAGCAGTTCTTC.

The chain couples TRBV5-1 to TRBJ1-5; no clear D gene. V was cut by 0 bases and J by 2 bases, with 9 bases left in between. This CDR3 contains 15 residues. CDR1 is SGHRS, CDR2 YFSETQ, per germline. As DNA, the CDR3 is TGCGCCAGCAGCTTGGCGGGGAAAGGCAATCAGCCCCAGCATTTT. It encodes CASSLAGKGNQPQHF.

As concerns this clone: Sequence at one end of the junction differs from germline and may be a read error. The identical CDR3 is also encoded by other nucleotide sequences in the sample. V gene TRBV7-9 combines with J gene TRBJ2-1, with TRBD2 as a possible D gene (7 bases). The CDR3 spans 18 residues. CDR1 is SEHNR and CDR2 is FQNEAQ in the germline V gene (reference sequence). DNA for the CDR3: TGCGCCAGCAGGGGTTGGGTGCAGCGGGGCGGCACCTACAATGAGCAGTTCTTC. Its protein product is CASRGWVQRGGTYNEQFF.

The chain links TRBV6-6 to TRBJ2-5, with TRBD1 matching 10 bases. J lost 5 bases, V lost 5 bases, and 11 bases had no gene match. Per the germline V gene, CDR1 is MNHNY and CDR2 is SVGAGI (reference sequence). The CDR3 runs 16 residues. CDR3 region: CASSPATGGLWETQYF. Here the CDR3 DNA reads TGTGCCAGCAGTCCAGCGACAGGGGGCTTATGGGAGACCCAGTACTTC.

The CDR3, as DNA: TGTGCCAGCAGCTCCCATTGGGCTAGCGGGAGGACAGATACGCAGTATTTT. Its protein product is CASSSHWASGRTDTQYF. The chain combines TRBV7-9 with TRBJ2-3; 11 nucleotides align to TRBD2. Germline loops: CDR1 SEHNR, CDR2 FQNEAQ (reference sequence). The CDR3 covers 17 residues. J lost 3 bases, V lost 4 bases, and 9 bases had no gene match.

The CDR3 DNA sequence: TGTGCCAGCAGCCAAGAGGCAGGGCCTTTTTTGGGCTCCTATAATTCACCCCTCCACTTT. It codes for CASSQEAGPFLGSYNSPLHF. The rearrangement joins TRBV4-2 to TRBJ1-6, with D perhaps TRBD1 (5 bases). Between the trimmed V and J ends, which lost 0 bases and 0 bases, there was a span of 18 bases. The CDR3 consists of 20 residues. The germline V gene encodes CDR1 LGHNA and CDR2 YNFKEQ.

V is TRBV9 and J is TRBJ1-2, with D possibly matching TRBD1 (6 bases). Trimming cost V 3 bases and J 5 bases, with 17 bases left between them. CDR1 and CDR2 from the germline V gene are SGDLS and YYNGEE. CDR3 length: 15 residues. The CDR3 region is CASSAGEGGIYGYTF. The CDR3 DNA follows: TGTGCCAGCAGCGCCGGGGAGGGGGGGATATATGGCTACACCTTC.

The CDR3: CASSLSGRDRGFPFSYEQYF. The CDR3 bases are TGTGCCAGCAGTTTATCGGGTCGGGACAGGGGATTCCCATTTTCCTACGAGCAGTACTTC. The chain has TRBV27 and TRBJ2-7; 10 bases align to TRBD1. There are 20 residues in the CDR3. Trimming took 0 bases from V and 1 from J; bases not matched to a gene: 15. The germline gives CDR1 MNHEY, CDR2 SMNVEV (reference sequence).

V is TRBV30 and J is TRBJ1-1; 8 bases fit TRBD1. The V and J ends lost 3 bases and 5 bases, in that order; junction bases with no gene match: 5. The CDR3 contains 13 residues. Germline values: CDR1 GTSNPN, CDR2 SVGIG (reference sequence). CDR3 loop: CAWSRQGRTEAFF. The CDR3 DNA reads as TGTGCCTGGAGCCGACAGGGGAGGACTGAAGCTTTCTTT.

CDR3 bases: TGTGCCAGCAGTCAATGGGACACGAACACCGGGGAGCTGTTTTTT. It encodes CASSQWDTNTGELFF. This chain connects TRBV25-1 to TRBJ2-2, with D possibly being TRBD1 (6 bases). The V end lost 5 bases, the J end lost 0 bases, and 10 bases lay between the germline ends. The CDR3 runs 15 residues. CDR1 MGHDK and CDR2 SYGVNS come from the germline V gene.

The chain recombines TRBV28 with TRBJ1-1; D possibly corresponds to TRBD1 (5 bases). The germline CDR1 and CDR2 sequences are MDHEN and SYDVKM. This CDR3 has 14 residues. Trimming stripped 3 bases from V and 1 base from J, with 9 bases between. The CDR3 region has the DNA TGTGCCAGCAGTTTCGACAGATCGAACACTGAAGCTTTCTTT. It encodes CASSFDRSNTEAFF.

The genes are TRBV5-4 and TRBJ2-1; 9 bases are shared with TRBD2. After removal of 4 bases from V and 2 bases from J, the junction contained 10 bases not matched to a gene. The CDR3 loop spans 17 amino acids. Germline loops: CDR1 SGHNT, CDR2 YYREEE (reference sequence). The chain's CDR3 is CASSRAGLASPYNEQFF. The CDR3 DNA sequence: TGTGCCAGCAGCCGCGCAGGACTAGCGTCCCCCTACAATGAGCAGTTCTTC.

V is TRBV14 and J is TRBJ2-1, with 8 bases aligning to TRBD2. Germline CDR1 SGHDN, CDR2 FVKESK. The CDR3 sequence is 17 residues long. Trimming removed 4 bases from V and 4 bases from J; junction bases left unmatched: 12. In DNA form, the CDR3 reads TGTGCCAGCAGCCCCCAAACAACTAGCGGTTTTTACAATGAGCAGTTCTTC. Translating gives CASSPQTTSGFYNEQFF.

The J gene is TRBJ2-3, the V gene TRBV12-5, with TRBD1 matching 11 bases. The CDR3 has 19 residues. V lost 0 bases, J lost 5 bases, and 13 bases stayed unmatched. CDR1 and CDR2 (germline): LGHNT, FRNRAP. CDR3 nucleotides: TGTGCTAGTGGTTTGGTACTTTGGACAGGGGGCCGCGGTGGAGATACGCAGTATTTT. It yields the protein CASGLVLWTGGRGGDTQYF. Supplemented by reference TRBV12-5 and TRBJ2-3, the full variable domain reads DARVTQTPRHKVTEMGQEVTMRCQPILGHNTVFWYRQTMMQGLELLAYFRNRAPLDDSGMPKDRFSAEMPDATLATLKIQPSEPRDSAVYFCASGLVLWTGGRGGDTQYFGPGTRLTVL.

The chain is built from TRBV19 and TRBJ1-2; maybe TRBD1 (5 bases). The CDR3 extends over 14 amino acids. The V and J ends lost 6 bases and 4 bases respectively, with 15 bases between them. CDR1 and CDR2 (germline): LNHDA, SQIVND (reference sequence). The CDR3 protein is CASRGLGAAYGYTF. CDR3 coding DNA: TGTGCCAGTAGAGGGTTAGGGGCCGCCTATGGCTACACCTTC. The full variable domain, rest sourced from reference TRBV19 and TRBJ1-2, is DGGITQSPKYLFRKEGQNVTLSCEQNLNHDAMYWYRQDPGQGLRLIYYSQIVNDFQKGDIAEGYSVSREKKESFPLTVTSAQKNPTAFYLCASRGLGAAYGYTFGSGTRLTVV.

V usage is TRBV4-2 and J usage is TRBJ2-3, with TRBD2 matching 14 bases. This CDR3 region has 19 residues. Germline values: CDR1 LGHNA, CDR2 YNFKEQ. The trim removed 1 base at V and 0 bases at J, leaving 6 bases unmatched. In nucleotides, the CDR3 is TGTGCCAGCAGCCAAGTGGGACTAGCGGGAGTTGCTAGCACAGATACGCAGTATTTT. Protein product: CASSQVGLAGVASTDTQYF.

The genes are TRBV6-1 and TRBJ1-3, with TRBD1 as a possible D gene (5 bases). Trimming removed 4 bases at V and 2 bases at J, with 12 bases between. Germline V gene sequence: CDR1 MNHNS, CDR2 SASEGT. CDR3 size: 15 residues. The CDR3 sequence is CASSAGSVAGNTIYF. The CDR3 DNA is TGTGCCAGCAGTGCAGGGTCGGTGGCTGGAAACACCATATATTTT.

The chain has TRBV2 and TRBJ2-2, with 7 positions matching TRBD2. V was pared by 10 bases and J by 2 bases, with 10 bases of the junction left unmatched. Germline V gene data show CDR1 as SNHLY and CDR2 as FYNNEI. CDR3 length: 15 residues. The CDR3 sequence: CATTRGLGNTGELFF. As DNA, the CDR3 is TGTGCCACCACGAGAGGACTAGGAAACACCGGGGAGCTGTTTTTT.

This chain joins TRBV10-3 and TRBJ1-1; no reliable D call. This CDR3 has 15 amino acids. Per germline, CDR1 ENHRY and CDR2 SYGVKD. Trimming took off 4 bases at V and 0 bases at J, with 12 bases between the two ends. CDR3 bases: TGTGCCATCAGTGGAGAGGAGGCCCTGAACACTGAAGCTTTCTTT. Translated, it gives CAISGEEALNTEAFF.

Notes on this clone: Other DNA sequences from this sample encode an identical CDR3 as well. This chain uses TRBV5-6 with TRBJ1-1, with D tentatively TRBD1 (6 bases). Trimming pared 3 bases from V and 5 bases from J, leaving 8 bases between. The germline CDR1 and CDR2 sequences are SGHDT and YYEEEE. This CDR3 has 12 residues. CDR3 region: CASSSGETEAFF. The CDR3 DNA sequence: TGTGCCAGCAGCTCAGGGGAAACTGAAGCTTTCTTT.

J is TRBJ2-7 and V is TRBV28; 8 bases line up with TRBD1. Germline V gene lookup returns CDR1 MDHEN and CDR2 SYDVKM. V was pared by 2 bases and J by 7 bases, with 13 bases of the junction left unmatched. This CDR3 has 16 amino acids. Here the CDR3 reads CASSLNGQGHQGEQYF. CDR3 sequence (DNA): TGTGCCAGCAGTTTAAATGGACAGGGCCACCAGGGTGAGCAGTACTTC.

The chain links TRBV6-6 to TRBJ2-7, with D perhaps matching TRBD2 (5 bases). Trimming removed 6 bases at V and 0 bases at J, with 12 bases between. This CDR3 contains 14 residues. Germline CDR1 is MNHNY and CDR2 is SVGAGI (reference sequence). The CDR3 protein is CASSQARVSYEQYF. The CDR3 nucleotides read TGTGCCAGCAGCCAGGCGCGGGTCTCCTACGAGCAGTACTTC.

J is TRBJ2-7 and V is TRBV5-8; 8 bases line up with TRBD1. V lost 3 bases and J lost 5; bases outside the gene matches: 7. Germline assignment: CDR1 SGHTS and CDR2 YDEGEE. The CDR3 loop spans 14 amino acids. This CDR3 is CASSWAGGGDEQYF. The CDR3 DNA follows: TGTGCCAGCAGCTGGGCAGGGGGCGGCGACGAGCAGTACTTC.

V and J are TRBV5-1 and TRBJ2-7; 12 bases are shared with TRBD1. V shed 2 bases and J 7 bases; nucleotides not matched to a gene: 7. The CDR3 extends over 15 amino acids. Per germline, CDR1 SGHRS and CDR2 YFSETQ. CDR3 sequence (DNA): TGCGCCAGCAGCTTTCTTGGGACAGGGGGCCGGGAGCAGTACTTC. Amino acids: CASSFLGTGGREQYF.

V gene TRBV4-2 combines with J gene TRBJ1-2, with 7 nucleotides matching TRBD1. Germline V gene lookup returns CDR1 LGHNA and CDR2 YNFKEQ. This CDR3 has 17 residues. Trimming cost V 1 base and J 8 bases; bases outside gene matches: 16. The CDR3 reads CASSQGAIQGKGKGYTF. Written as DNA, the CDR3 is TGTGCCAGCAGCCAAGGGGCCATACAGGGGAAAGGGAAAGGCTACACCTTC.

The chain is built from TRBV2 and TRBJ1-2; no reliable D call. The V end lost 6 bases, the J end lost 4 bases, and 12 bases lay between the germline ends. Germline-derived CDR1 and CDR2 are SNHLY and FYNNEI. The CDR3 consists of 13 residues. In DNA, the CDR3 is TGTGCCAGCAGCACTGTCGCTAGCTATGGCTACACCTTC. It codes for CASSTVASYGYTF.

The CDR3 here is CASSRKRQGRWETQYF. CDR3 nucleotide sequence: TGTGCCAGTAGTCGGAAGCGACAGGGACGGTGGGAGACCCAGTACTTC. The rearrangement joins TRBV19 to TRBJ2-5, with 7 bases fitting TRBD1. Germline assignment: CDR1 LNHDA and CDR2 SQIVND (reference sequence). The CDR3 extends over 16 amino acids. The V gene end was trimmed by 5 bases and the J gene end by 5 bases; junction bases not matched to a gene: 14. The full variable domain, completed using reference TRBV19 and TRBJ2-5, is DGGITQSPKYLFRKEGQNVTLSCEQNLNHDAMYWYRQDPGQGLRLIYYSQIVNDFQKGDIAEGYSVSREKKESFPLTVTSAQKNPTAFYLCASSRKRQGRWETQYFGPGTRLLVL.